Described below is a single T cell receptor (beta chain) sequence and its context. This CDR3 has 19 residues. Recovered status applied to Cohort 3 donors who had two consecutive negative PCRs. It also applied to those with clearance or with symptom resolution. This sample was taken from a study of blood T cell repertoires in COVID-19. Sequencing was performed with immunoSEQ multiplex PCR; in TCRdb, only in-frame clones are kept and a portion is missing. Here the sample spans about 210,000 clones, 85% to 90% being singletons. The sequence derives from a man aged 30 to 45 who had recovered from COVID-19. The chain joins TRBV12-2 to TRBJ2-4; TRBD2 is the table's D call and was not checked against the DNA. TRBV12-2 is a pseudogene locus. Source material: PBMCs or T cells enriched from blood (not recorded which). CDR3 sequence (DNA): TGTGCAAGTCGCTTAAAGGCTAGCGGGAGCCTCATAGCCAAAAACATTCAGTACTTC. It yields the protein CASRLKASGSLIAKNIQYF.